This TCR beta chain was sequenced during a study of response to subunit inactivated influenza vaccine (dated by TCRdb to 2017 to 2018). As for the study more broadly: The study used deep quantitative T cell receptor repertoire profiling to track responses to a trivalent subunit inactivated influenza vaccine.

Study-wide findings and limitations: According to the authors, only a limited number of new T cells may be recruited by each seasonal influenza vaccination.

The protocol used for the library was RT-PCR. The sequencer was an Illumina HiSeq 2500. TCRdb applied fastp at Q25 and MiXCR to the public reads, then kept only in-frame beta chains. Rows with a matching CDR3 protein are joined into one entry that keeps the most common DNA and genes. The sample table contains 530,000 or so distinct CDR3 sequences; only one count was recorded for 25% of them. 1.5% to 2% of the sample is in the top ten clones. This clonotype was seen a handful of times. What this receptor recognizes is not known. The sample holds no much larger clone one base away, and base qualities are not on file. V trim: 4 bases; J trim: 2 bases; unmatched bases: 2. CDR1 and CDR2, per the germline V gene, are SGHRS and YFSETQ. The CDR3 runs 14 residues from the cysteine to the phenylalanine. The only DNA kept is the CDR3, 42 bases in frame from the first base.

The TCR comes from a man aged 50-60 years who received an inactivated influenza vaccine. Donor details come from another sample of the same person, matched by shared clones. The input for sequencing was CD4+ T cells sorted from PBMCs, taken about 5 days after vaccination. The sequence links TRBV5-1 to TRBJ1-5; TRBD1 aligns with 8 central bases. DNA sequence: TGCGCCAGCAGCGCACAGGGGGGCAATCAGCCCCAGCATTTT. The encoded protein is CASSAQGGNQPQHF.